Shown below are 18 T cell receptor beta chains from a single sample sequenced in a study of blood T cells in healthy people across ages. Using a J-beta primer mix together with a sample-barcoded 5' primer, a second PCR was run for about 6 to 11 cycles. TCRdb called the 5' RACE reads again in MiXCR, with one record for every CDR3 protein. Here the sample spans about 1.8 million distinct CDR3 sequences, roughly 50% being singletons. Input material: blood. The receptors were sampled from a woman aged 40 to 49 in good health.

V and J are TRBV6-5 and TRBJ2-7; 8 bases match TRBD1. Germline loops: CDR1 MNHEY, CDR2 SVGAGI. Unmatched junction bases numbered 13, after V lost 6 bases and J lost 6 bases. This CDR3 contains 15 residues. The CDR3 sequence: CASSQNDRGLCEQYF. The CDR3 nucleotides read TGTGCCAGCAGCCAGAACGACAGGGGTTTATGCGAGCAGTACTTC.

For this clonotype: One junction end disagrees with the germline gene, perhaps due to a read error. This chain joins TRBV12-3 or TRBV12-4 and TRBJ1-1; the D is unclear. The length of the CDR3 is 12 residues. The DNA of the CDR3 is TGTGCCAACAGTTATGGCGGCACTGAAGCTTTCTTT. The encoded protein is CANSYGGTEAFF.

The CDR3 protein is CAISDFVAVGNEQFF. The CDR3 DNA reads as TGTGCCATCAGTGATTTTGTGGCCGTCGGCAATGAGCAGTTCTTC. V is TRBV10-3 and J is TRBJ2-1; D call uncertain. V lost 3 bases and J 6 bases, leaving 15 bases between the germline ends. The CDR3 totals 15 residues. Germline values: CDR1 ENHRY, CDR2 SYGVKD.

To note about this clonotype: One junction end disagrees with the germline gene, perhaps due to a read error. The V gene is TRBV7-9, the J gene TRBJ2-1, with 12 bases matching TRBD2. From germline, CDR1 is SEHNR and CDR2 FQNEAQ (reference sequence). The CDR3 contains 18 residues. CDR3 sequence: CVSSQPLAGGGSYNEQFF. CDR3 nucleotides: TGTGTCAGCAGCCAACCACTAGCGGGGGGAGGCTCCTACAATGAGCAGTTCTTC.

This chain joins TRBV20-1 and TRBJ2-1; D uncertain. The germline CDR1 and CDR2 sequences are DFQATT and SNEGSKA (reference sequence). V gave up 2 bases and J gave up 7 bases, with 6 bases separating them. This CDR3 contains 11 residues. The CDR3 DNA reads TGCAGTGCTAGATTTGTTAATGAGCAGTTCTTC. Translated, it gives CSARFVNEQFF.

This rearrangement joins TRBV14 to TRBJ2-1, with 8 positions matching TRBD1. The V gene end was trimmed by 4 bases and the J gene end by 9 bases; junction bases not matched to a gene: 8. The length of the CDR3 is 14 residues. CDR1 is SGHDN, CDR2 FVKESK, per germline. The CDR3 reads CASSPDRVLGEQFF. CDR3 sequence (DNA): TGTGCCAGCAGCCCGGACAGGGTTCTTGGTGAGCAGTTCTTC. Looking up the rest from reference TRBV14 and TRBJ2-1 gives the full variable domain: EAGVTQFPSHSVIEKGQTVTLRCDPISGHDNLYWYRRVMGKEIKFLLHFVKESKQDESGMPNNRFLAERTGGTYSTLKVQPAELEDSGVYFCASSPDRVLGEQFFGPGTRLTVL.

In its sample, this clonotype was seen a few times. The chain recombines TRBV20-1 with TRBJ2-5, with 11 bases fitting TRBD2. Germline V lookup: CDR1 DFQATT, CDR2 SNEGSKA (reference sequence). Trimming removed 5 bases from V and 0 bases from J; junction bases left unmatched: 11. The CDR3 contains 17 residues. DNA for the CDR3: TGCAGTGCTGGATACCACAGACTAGCGGGGAACCAAGAGACCCAGTACTTC. This gives the protein CSAGYHRLAGNQETQYF.

This clonotype has a handful of counts. The chain joins TRBV7-8 to TRBJ2-5, with a possible D match to TRBD1 (6 bases). Germline assignment: CDR1 SGHVS and CDR2 FQNEAQ. V was trimmed by 7 bases and J by 7 bases, leaving 34 bases between them. This CDR3 spans 19 amino acids. The CDR3 is CASTPRGSGWTALRRTQYF. CDR3 nucleotides: TGTGCCAGCACCCCTAGAGGGTCTGGGTGGACAGCGCTTCGACGGACCCAGTACTTC.

In its sample, this clonotype was seen a few times. V and J are TRBV28 and TRBJ2-4; D remains unclear. The CDR3 is 16 residues long. V was shortened by 2 bases and J by 0 bases, with 11 bases between the two germline ends. The germline gives CDR1 MDHEN, CDR2 SYDVKM. This chain's CDR3 is CASSLARFLAKNIQYF. In nucleotides, the CDR3 is TGTGCCAGCAGTTTAGCGCGGTTTCTAGCCAAAAACATTCAGTACTTC.

V gene TRBV20-1 combines with J gene TRBJ2-7; perhaps TRBD1 as D (5 bases). The CDR3 has 21 amino acids. Germline CDR1 and CDR2: DFQATT and SNEGSKA (reference sequence). The V gene lost 0 bases and the J gene lost 7 bases, with 37 bases spanning the gap. CDR3 sequence: CSARDIFQGPLSTSSYNEQYF. CDR3 coding DNA: TGCAGTGCTAGAGATATCTTCCAGGGCCCCTTGTCTACGAGCTCCTACAATGAGCAGTACTTC.

The table lists this clonotype with a few counts. This chain joins TRBV20-1 and TRBJ2-1; D is unresolved. The germline V gene encodes CDR1 DFQATT and CDR2 SNEGSKA (reference sequence). Trimming removed 3 bases at V and 7 bases at J, with 16 bases between. The CDR3 length is 14 residues. CDR3 protein: CSASGQIWMNEQFF. CDR3 DNA: TGCAGTGCTAGTGGGCAGATCTGGATGAATGAGCAGTTCTTC.

This clonotype has only a few counts. The chain carries TRBV4-2 and TRBJ2-3, with TRBD2 matching over 7 bases. The CDR3 has 16 amino acids. Germline trimming cut 9 bases from V and 1 base from J; bases unmatched to any gene: 13. Germline V gene data show CDR1 as LGHNA and CDR2 as YNFKEQ. The CDR3 nucleotides are TGTGCCAGTACACCCCAAGCGGGGAGACGCACAGATACGCAGTATTTT. It encodes CASTPQAGRRTDTQYF.

J is TRBJ1-5 and V is TRBV27; D not certain. The V end lost 0 bases, the J end lost 0 bases, and 9 bases lay between the germline ends. The germline CDR1 and CDR2 sequences are MNHEY and SMNVEV (reference sequence). The CDR3 contains 16 residues. CDR3 sequence: CASSLSIAYSNQPQHF. In DNA, the CDR3 is TGTGCCAGCAGTTTATCCATAGCGTATAGCAATCAGCCCCAGCATTTT.

The rearrangement uses TRBV15 and TRBJ2-1, with D tentatively TRBD2 (5 bases). V lost 0 bases to trimming and J lost 15 bases, with 15 bases between them. The CDR3 is made up of 13 amino acids. Germline CDR1 and CDR2: LNHNV and YYDKDF (reference sequence). The CDR3 here is CATSRDPEGAVFF. DNA for the CDR3: TGTGCCACCAGCAGAGATCCAGAGGGAGCGGTGTTCTTC.

In its sample, this clonotype was seen a few times. The genes are TRBV6-6 and TRBJ2-7; D unclear. Trimming shortened V by 4 bases and J by 3 bases, and 10 bases separated the two germline ends. The CDR3 loop spans 13 amino acids. The germline gives CDR1 MNHNY, CDR2 SVGAGI (reference sequence). Here the CDR3 reads CASSLGNGYEQYF. The CDR3 coding sequence is TGTGCCAGCAGTTTGGGGAACGGCTACGAGCAGTACTTC.

The chain joins TRBV18 to TRBJ2-7, with 11 bases aligning to TRBD2. Germline lookup yields CDR1 KGHSH and CDR2 LQKENI. The CDR3 totals 15 residues. The V and J ends lost 2 bases and 3 bases, in that order; junction bases with no gene match: 3. The CDR3 sequence is CASSPASGGSYEQYF. The CDR3 region has the DNA TGTGCCAGCTCACCAGCTAGCGGGGGGAGCTACGAGCAGTACTTC.

This clonotype appeared a few times. The V and J genes are TRBV7-9 and TRBJ2-7; tentative D call: TRBD2 (6 bases). The CDR3 has 12 residues. Deletions cut 8 bases from V and 6 bases from J, with 14 bases between. CDR1 is SEHNR, CDR2 FQNEAQ, per germline (reference sequence). CDR3 amino acids: CASSKGGGEQYF. CDR3 DNA sequence: TGTGCCAGCTCCAAGGGAGGTGGCGAGCAGTACTTC.

The J gene is TRBJ2-7, the V gene TRBV4-2; D is perhaps TRBD1 (6 bases). Germline assignment: CDR1 LGHNA and CDR2 YNFKEQ. Deletions cut 3 bases from V and 3 bases from J, with 12 bases between. The CDR3 contains 14 residues. The CDR3 bases are TGTGCCAGCAGCCACAGACAGGATCTCTACGAGCAGTACTTC. Protein: CASSHRQDLYEQYF.